This is a list of T cell receptor beta chains from one sample in a study of T cell repertoires in cytomegalovirus infection. TCRdb redid the calling of the reads with MiXCR, one entry per CDR3 protein. The sample shows some 700,000 distinct CDR3 sequences, roughly 35% of them seen only once. Sequencing used PBMCs. These receptors all come from a human donor in good health (CMV status not recorded). Some clones in this sample may be carry-over from other donors' samples. CDR3s include the opening cysteine and the closing phenylalanine or tryptophan. D genes are given only for firm matches. Clone size is given for some rows only: seen once, a few or many times, or a class if the clone is expanded.

.	TRBJ1-2	TRBD1	TRBV15	TGTGCCACCAGCAGAGTTCTCCGGGACAGTTATGGCTACACCTTC	CATSRVLRDSYGYTF
.	TRBJ1-4	TRBD1	TRBV5-1	TGCGCCAGCACAGAACAGGGGAAAGCTGGGGAAAAACTGTTTTTT	CASTEQGKAGEKLFF
.	TRBJ2-2	.	TRBV20-1	TGCAGTGCTAGAGATAGGGGGGGCTGGGAGCTGTTTTTT	CSARDRGGWELFF
.	TRBJ1-2	.	TRBV28	TGTGCCAGCACCCCCACCCCCCAATACTATGGCTACACCTTC	CASTPTPQYYGYTF
.	TRBJ1-1	.	TRBV18	TGTGCCAGCTCACCACGGATTAAGGAGGGGGTCGGTGGCACTGAAGCTTTCTTT	CASSPRIKEGVGGTEAFF
.	TRBJ2-1	TRBD2	TRBV7-9	TGTGCCATCAGCTCTAGCGGGAGGCAAGATAAGGAGCAGTTCTTC	CAISSSGRQDKEQFF
.	TRBJ2-7	.	TRBV28	TGTGCCAGCAGTTACGTGGGCAATTCCTACGAGCAGTGCTTC	CASSYVGNSYEQCF
.	TRBJ2-2	.	TRBV19	TGTGCCAGTAGTATTCCACGGCAGAACACCGGGGAGCTGTTTTTT	CASSIPRQNTGELFF
many	TRBJ2-1	TRBD1	TRBV12-3/TRBV12-4	TGTGCCAGCAGTTCTCCTGGGACAGGGGACAATGAGCAGTTCTTC	CASSSPGTGDNEQFF
.	TRBJ1-1	.	TRBV30	TGTGCCTGGGTTAGAGAGCATTGGAACACTGAAGCTTTCTTT	CAWVREHWNTEAFF
.	TRBJ1-5	TRBD1	TRBV28	TGTGCCAGCAGTTTTTCCCTTATGACAGGGGGCGCAGAGCCCCAGCATTTT	CASSFSLMTGGAEPQHF
.	TRBJ2-7	.	TRBV28	TGTGCCAGCCGAGACAGGCCCTTCCGCGAGCAGTACTTC	CASRDRPFREQYF
.	TRBJ2-2	TRBD2	TRBV2	TGTGCCAGCAGGGCATCCGGGACTACGAACACCGGGGAGCTGTTTTTT	CASRASGTTNTGELFF
.	TRBJ1-3	.	TRBV3-1	TGTGCCAGCAGTCAAACGGGGACAACTGGAAACACCATATATTTT	CASSQTGTTGNTIYF
.	TRBJ1-2	TRBD1	TRBV6-8	TGTGCCAGCAGTGTACCCGGGACAGCTGGCTACAGCTTC	CASSVPGTAGYSF
.	TRBJ2-3	.	TRBV6-2/TRBV6-3	TGTGCCAGCAGTAGAACAGAGGAAGGAGATACGCAGTATTTT	CASSRTEEGDTQYF
few	TRBJ1-1	.	TRBV6-6	TGTGCCAGCAGTCCCTTCACTGAAGCTTTCTTT	CASSPFTEAFF
many	TRBJ2-3	TRBD2	TRBV6-4	TGTGCCAGCAGTGAGCGGGAGACAGATACGCAGTATTTT	CASSERETDTQYF
.	TRBJ2-5	TRBD1	TRBV23-1	TGCGCCAGCACTAAATGTGGGGACAGGGGGTACCAAGAGACCCAGTACTTC	CASTKCGDRGYQETQYF
.	TRBJ2-3	.	TRBV6-1	TGTGCCAGCAGTGAACCCTGGGCGGCCACAGATACGCAGTATTTT	CASSEPWAATDTQYF
few	TRBJ1-2	.	TRBV28	TGTGCCAGTTCGGACCCCGTCGGGGGCTACACCTTC	CASSDPVGGYTF
once	TRBJ2-1	.	TRBV10-3	TGTGCCATCAGTTCGGACAGAAACAATGAGCAGTTCTTC	CAISSDRNNEQFF
.	TRBJ2-7	.	TRBV6-4	TGTGCCAGCAGTGACCAGGGTCTGTCCTACGAGCAGTACTTC	CASSDQGLSYEQYF
.	TRBJ1-4	TRBD1	TRBV7-9	TGTGCCAGCAGCGCTTTAACGGACAGGGTTGGCGAAAAACTGTTTTTT	CASSALTDRVGEKLFF
few	TRBJ2-1	TRBD2	TRBV7-4	TGTGCCAGCAGCTTATTAGCGGGCGTCCCGGGAGAGCAGTTCTTC	CASSLLAGVPGEQFF
.	TRBJ2-1	.	TRBV7-9	TGTGCCAGCAGCCAGAGGGCCAGACCGGACCTCTACAATGAGCAGTTCTTC	CASSQRARPDLYNEQFF
once	TRBJ1-5	.	TRBV12-3/TRBV12-4	TGTGCCAGCAGTTCTGGGAGCAATCGGCCCCAGCATTTT	CASSSGSNRPQHF